This TCR beta chain appears in the sequencing data of a study of shared clonotypes between healthy human individuals (dated by TCRdb to 2018 to 2021). Concerning the study at large: A few men and two women, aged 18 to 49 years, made up the cohort. To estimate repertoire size and how much clonotypes are shared between individuals, the study performed deep sequencing of blood TCR repertoires from five healthy adults. Different laboratories and diverse techniques were used to prepare libraries and sequence TCR repertoires, to increase sequencing depth and limit assay-specific biases. Leukapheresis yielded between about 0.9 and 9 billion PBMCs per donor.

The cysteine opens and the phenylalanine closes a CDR3 of 14 amino acids. The retained sequence is limited to the CDR3, 42 bases, with the frame set at the first base. Deletion took 5 bases off V and 5 bases off J, with a span of 15 bases between the germline ends. CDR1 and CDR2, looked up from the germline V gene, are SGHTA and FQGNSA. The count of this clone is one. The specificity of this receptor is unknown. No base quality information exists; no much larger clone differs at one position. Healthy HIV-negative adults with no recently reported acute infections or vaccinations were included as donors. Only Caucasian adults living in Nashville, Tennessee, USA were represented among the donors. For unsorted samples, 100 million or so PBMCs were counted, and genomic DNA was extracted using the QIAamp DNA Blood Mini kit. Blood was collected by leukapheresis, and PBMCs were isolated by Ficoll-Histopaque density gradient centrifugation and then cryopreserved in liquid nitrogen vapor phase.

Findings and caveats that apply to the study as a whole: Sampling was restricted to blood, and TCR repertoires in tissue are likely to differ from TCR repertoires in blood. Pairwise subsampling led to the expectation that sequencing depth would affect the degree of clonotype sharing among donors. The genetic and exposure-history diversity represented was limited by the small number of donors.

Using the deep immunoSEQ assay, multiplex PCR amplified TCR CDR3 regions from genomic DNA. Extracted genomic DNA from each cell subset was spread evenly across all wells of several immunoSEQ 96-well plates, with each plate serving as a replicate. For unsorted PBMC, 250 to 350 ng genomic DNA, equal to approximately 30,000 T cell genomes, was loaded into each replicate PCR. Unsorted PBMC genomic DNA was sequenced across ten immunoSEQ deep assay plates. Purified libraries were measured with a Qubit 3.0 fluorometer, size-checked on a Bioanalyzer 2100, and measured again with the KAPA Library Quantification kit. Every immunoSEQ 96-well plate was sequenced on a dedicated single-read 150-cycle Illumina NextSeq 550 flow cell. The original methods were these. Because only junctional sequences without quality scores were contained in the immunoSEQ output, filtering matching that applied to full-length reads could not be performed. Sequences were annotated with PyIR, a Python wrapper for IgBLAST v1.9, and V/J genes and CDR3 were assigned using IMGT germline references. Reads with weak V/J assignments (E-value above 1e-6), missing CDR3, stop codons, out-of-frame junctions, or ambiguous translated residues were removed. V3J clonotypes were defined by identical inferred V gene, J gene, and CDR3 amino acid sequence. Percentage overlap between repertoires was computed as shared unique clonotypes divided by the size of the smaller repertoire. RTK rarefaction, the Chao1 estimator, and Recon v2.1 estimates of unobserved clonotypes were used to assess repertoire richness. TCRdb carries this immuneACCESS record with in-frame sequences only. Its versions omit some clonotypes, under half of them owing to an unresolved V gene in the studies checked, with the rest unexplained. V and J calls and clone size are those listed in that table; D and trimming were worked out from the DNA. Across this sample there are fewer than 650,000 clones, with roughly 72% seen only once. 12% of the sample is taken by the ten largest.

This receptor was obtained from a woman aged 35 to 49 in good health. Some clones in this sample may be carry-over from other donors' samples. The sequencing sample was made of PBMCs. The sequence links TRBV7-2 to TRBJ2-5, and possibly TRBD1, on 6 matching bases. CDR3 region: CASSTGTPGETQYF. The nucleotide sequence is TGTGCCAGCAGCACCGGGACACCGGGGGAGACCCAGTACTTC.